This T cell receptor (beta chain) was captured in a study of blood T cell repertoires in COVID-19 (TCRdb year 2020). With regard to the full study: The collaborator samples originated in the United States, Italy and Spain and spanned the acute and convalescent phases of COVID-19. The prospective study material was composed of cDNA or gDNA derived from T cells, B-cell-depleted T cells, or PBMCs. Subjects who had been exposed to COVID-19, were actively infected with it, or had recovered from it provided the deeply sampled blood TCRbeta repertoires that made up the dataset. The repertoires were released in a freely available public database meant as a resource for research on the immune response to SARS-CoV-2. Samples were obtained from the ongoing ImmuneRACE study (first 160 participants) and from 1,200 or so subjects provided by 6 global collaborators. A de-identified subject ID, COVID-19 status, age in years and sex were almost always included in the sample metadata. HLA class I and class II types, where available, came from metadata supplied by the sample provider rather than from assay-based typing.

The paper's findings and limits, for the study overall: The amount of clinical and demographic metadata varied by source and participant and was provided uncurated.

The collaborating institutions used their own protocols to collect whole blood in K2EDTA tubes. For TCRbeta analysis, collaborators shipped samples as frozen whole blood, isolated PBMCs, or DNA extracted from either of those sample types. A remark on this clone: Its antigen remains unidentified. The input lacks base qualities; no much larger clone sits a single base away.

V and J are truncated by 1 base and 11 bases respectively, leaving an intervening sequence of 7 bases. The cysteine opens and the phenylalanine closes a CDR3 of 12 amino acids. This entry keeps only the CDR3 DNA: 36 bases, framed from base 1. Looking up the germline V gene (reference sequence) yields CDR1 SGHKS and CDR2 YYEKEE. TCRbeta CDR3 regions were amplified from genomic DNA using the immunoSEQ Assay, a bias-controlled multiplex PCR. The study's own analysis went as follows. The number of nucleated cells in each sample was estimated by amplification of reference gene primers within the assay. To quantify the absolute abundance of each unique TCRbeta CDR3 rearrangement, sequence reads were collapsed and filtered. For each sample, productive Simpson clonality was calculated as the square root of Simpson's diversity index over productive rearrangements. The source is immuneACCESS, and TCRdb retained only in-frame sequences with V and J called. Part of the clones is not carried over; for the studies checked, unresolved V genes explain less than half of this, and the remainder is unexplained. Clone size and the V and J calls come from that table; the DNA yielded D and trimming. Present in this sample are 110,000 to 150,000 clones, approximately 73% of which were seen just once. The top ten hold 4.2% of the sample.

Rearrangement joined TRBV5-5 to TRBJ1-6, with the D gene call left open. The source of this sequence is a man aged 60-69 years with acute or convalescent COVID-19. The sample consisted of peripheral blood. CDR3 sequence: CASSLTDPPLHF. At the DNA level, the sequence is TGTGCCAGCAGCTTGACTGATCCACCCCTCCACTTT. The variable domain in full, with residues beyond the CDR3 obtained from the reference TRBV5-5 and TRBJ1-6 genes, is DAGVTQSPTHLIKTRGQQVTLRCSPISGHKSVSWYQQVLGQGPQFIFQYYEKEERGRGNFPDRFSARQFPNYSSELNVNALLLGDSALYLCASSLTDPPLHFGNGTRLTVT.